This T cell receptor beta chain was identified during a study of blood T cells in healthy people across ages. The CDR3 totals 16 residues. V lost 1 base to trimming and J lost 4 bases; unmatched junction nucleotides: 7. Germline values: CDR1 SGHAT, CDR2 FQNNGV. This clonotype is a singleton in its sample. Its antigen is not known. Study-level results: Bulk PBMC profiling left naive and antigen-experienced comparisons inconclusive.

Through a sample-barcoded 5' primer and a J-beta primer mix, a second PCR was run for roughly 6 to 12 cycles. TCRdb reprocessed the 5' RACE reads with MiXCR, giving one entry per CDR3 protein. Of about 800,000 distinct CDR3 sequences listed, roughly 60% were seen once; the top ten hold roughly 20%. This chain uses TRBV11-2 with TRBJ2-4, with 7 bases identical to TRBD1. This TCR derives from a man under 40 in good health. The sequenced material came from blood. CDR3 residues: CASSLGGGTAKNIQYF. CDR3 sequence (DNA): TGTGCCAGCAGCTTAGGGGGTGGGACAGCAAAAAACATTCAGTACTTC.